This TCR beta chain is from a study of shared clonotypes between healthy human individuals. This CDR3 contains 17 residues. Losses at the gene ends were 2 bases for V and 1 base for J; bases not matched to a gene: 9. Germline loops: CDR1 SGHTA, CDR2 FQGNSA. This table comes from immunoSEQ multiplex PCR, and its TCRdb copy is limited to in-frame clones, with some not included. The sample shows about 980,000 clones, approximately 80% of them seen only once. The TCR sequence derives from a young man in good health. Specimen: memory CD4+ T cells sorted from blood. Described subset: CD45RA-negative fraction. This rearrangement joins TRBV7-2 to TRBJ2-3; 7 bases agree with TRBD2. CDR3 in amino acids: CASSLTWEGRGTDTQYF. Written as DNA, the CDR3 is TGTGCCAGCAGCTTAACCTGGGAGGGCCGGGGCACAGATACGCAGTATTTT. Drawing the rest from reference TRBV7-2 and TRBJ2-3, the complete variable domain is GAGVSQSPSNKVTEKGKDVELRCDPISGHTALYWYRQSLGQGLEFLIYFQGNSAPDKSGLPSDRFSAERTGGSVSTLTIQRTQQEDSAVYLCASSLTWEGRGTDTQYFGPGTRLTVL.